These T cell receptor beta chains were read from a single sample in a study of blood T cell repertoires in COVID-19. Sequencing used immunoSEQ multiplex PCR; TCRdb keeps in-frame clones, though not all of them. The data contain tens of thousands of clones, approximately 80% of them singletons. Sequencing was performed on peripheral blood. Every receptor here comes from a man between 60 and 75 years old with acute or convalescent COVID-19. Both conserved end residues are part of each CDR3. Fields, in order: D gene, V gene, CDR3 protein. The D gene is left open where the match is weak.

d_call: -
v_call: TRBV7-3
cdr3_aa: CASSPFGNSPLHF

d_call: -
v_call: TRBV6-6
cdr3_aa: CASRRTMSSYEQYF

d_call: -
v_call: TRBV30
cdr3_aa: CAWSVIYSLLNTEAFF

d_call: -
v_call: TRBV7-2
cdr3_aa: CASSSQGPQPQHF

d_call: -
v_call: TRBV6-5
cdr3_aa: CASSLRGANVLTF

d_call: TRBD2
v_call: TRBV7-9
cdr3_aa: CASSSQGLANEQFF

d_call: TRBD2
v_call: TRBV11-2
cdr3_aa: CASSSGLAGYNEQFF

d_call: -
v_call: TRBV29-1
cdr3_aa: CSVQISEAFF

d_call: -
v_call: TRBV30
cdr3_aa: CAWNIQRGGETQYF

d_call: TRBD2
v_call: TRBV10-3
cdr3_aa: CAISVSSGPTGEQFF

d_call: -
v_call: TRBV6-2/TRBV6-3
cdr3_aa: CASSYRRATDTQYF

d_call: -
v_call: TRBV24-1
cdr3_aa: CATSDRNQNKNIQYF

d_call: -
v_call: TRBV6-5
cdr3_aa: CASSLNRETQYF

d_call: -
v_call: TRBV10-1
cdr3_aa: CASSESRVSGANVLTF

d_call: TRBD2
v_call: TRBV24-1
cdr3_aa: CATSDSGLAGGEQFF

d_call: TRBD2
v_call: TRBV13
cdr3_aa: CASSLGSLLAGLSYEQYF

d_call: -
v_call: TRBV6-2/TRBV6-3
cdr3_aa: CASSYGAGNEQYF

d_call: TRBD2
v_call: TRBV3-1/TRBV3-2
cdr3_aa: CASSQVTSGRGPYEQYF

d_call: -
v_call: TRBV2
cdr3_aa: CASSGQDERAEAFF

d_call: -
v_call: TRBV6-5
cdr3_aa: CASKEGGRGYTF

d_call: -
v_call: TRBV7-8
cdr3_aa: CASSPRQTMNTEAFF

d_call: -
v_call: TRBV6-5
cdr3_aa: CASRSQGLGANTIYF

d_call: -
v_call: TRBV6-5
cdr3_aa: CASSSPRRGSLREQYF

d_call: TRBD2
v_call: TRBV4-2
cdr3_aa: CASSQLAGGPYNEQFF

d_call: TRBD2
v_call: TRBV24-1
cdr3_aa: CATSVESGTLSYNEQFF

d_call: -
v_call: TRBV7-8
cdr3_aa: CASSLAPSYTEAFF

d_call: -
v_call: TRBV3-1/TRBV3-2
cdr3_aa: CASSQAGGPNQPQHF

d_call: TRBD1
v_call: TRBV19
cdr3_aa: CASSIGQGEEETQYF

d_call: -
v_call: TRBV2
cdr3_aa: CASSGGNYEQYF

d_call: -
v_call: TRBV11-2
cdr3_aa: CASSLDPRGTPLHF

d_call: -
v_call: TRBV5-8
cdr3_aa: CASSAPYYRDKIYEQYF

d_call: -
v_call: TRBV5-5
cdr3_aa: CASSLFTSGGGQPQHF

d_call: -
v_call: TRBV15
cdr3_aa: CATSRGAGQLETQYF

d_call: TRBD1
v_call: TRBV5-1
cdr3_aa: CASNHRGLSTDTQYF

d_call: TRBD1
v_call: TRBV7-9
cdr3_aa: CASSPSLGTGYGYTF

d_call: -
v_call: TRBV19
cdr3_aa: CASSIGRTNSPLHF

d_call: TRBD1
v_call: TRBV4-2
cdr3_aa: CASSQDRDRLGYTF

d_call: TRBD2
v_call: TRBV19
cdr3_aa: CASSPRLAGLQETQYF

d_call: -
v_call: TRBV6-2/TRBV6-3
cdr3_aa: CASSFPKVRNSEAFF

d_call: TRBD1
v_call: TRBV6-6
cdr3_aa: CASSNGQGRLGYGYTF

d_call: -
v_call: TRBV18
cdr3_aa: CASSVSGSSYNEQFF

d_call: -
v_call: TRBV2
cdr3_aa: CASSRREGNTEAFF

d_call: -
v_call: TRBV27
cdr3_aa: CASRIVGQTKETQYF

d_call: TRBD1
v_call: TRBV7-9
cdr3_aa: CASSLDRDTEAFF

d_call: -
v_call: TRBV19
cdr3_aa: CASSIFRGNQPQHF